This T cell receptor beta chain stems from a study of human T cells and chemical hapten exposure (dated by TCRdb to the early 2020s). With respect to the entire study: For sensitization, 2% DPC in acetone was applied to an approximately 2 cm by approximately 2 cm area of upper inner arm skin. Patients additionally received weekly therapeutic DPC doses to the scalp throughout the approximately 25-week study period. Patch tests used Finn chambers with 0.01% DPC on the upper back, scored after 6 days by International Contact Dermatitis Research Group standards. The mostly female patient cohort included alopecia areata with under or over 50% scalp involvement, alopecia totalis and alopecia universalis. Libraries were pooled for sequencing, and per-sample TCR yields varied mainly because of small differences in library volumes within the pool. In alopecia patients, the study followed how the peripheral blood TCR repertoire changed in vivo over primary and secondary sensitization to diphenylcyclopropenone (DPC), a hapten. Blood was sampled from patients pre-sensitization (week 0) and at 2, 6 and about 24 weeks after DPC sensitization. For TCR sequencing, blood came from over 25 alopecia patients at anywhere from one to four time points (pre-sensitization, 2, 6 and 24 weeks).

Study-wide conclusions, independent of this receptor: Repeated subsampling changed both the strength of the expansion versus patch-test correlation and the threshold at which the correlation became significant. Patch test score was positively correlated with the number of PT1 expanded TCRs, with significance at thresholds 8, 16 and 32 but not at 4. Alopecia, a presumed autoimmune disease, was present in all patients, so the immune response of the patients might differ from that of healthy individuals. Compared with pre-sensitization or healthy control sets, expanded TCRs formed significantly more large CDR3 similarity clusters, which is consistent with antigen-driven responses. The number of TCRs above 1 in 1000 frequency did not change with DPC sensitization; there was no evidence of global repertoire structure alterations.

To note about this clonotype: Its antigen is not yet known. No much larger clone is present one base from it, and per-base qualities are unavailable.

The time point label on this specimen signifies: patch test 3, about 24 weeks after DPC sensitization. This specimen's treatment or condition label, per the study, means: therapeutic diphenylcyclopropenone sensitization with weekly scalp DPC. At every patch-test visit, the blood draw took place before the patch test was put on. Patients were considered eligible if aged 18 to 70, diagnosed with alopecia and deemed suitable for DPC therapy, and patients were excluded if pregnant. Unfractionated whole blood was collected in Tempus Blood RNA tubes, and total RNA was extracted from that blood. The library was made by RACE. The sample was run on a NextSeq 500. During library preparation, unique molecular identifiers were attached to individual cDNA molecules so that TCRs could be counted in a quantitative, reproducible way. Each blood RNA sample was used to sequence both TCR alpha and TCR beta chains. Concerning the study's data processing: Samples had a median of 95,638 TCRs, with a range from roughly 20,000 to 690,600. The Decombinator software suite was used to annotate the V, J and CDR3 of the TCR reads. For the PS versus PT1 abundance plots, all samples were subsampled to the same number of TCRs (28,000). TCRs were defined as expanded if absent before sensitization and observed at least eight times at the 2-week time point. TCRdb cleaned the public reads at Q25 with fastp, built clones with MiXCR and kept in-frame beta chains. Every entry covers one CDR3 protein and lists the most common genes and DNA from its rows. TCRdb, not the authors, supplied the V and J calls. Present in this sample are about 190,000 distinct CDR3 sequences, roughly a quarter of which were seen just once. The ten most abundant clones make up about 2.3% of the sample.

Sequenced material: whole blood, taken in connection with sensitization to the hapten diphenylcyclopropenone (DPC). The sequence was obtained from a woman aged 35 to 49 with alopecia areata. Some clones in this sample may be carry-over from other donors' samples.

CDR3 sequence: CSARVTGANVLTF. The nucleotide sequence reads TGCAGTGCTAGAGTAACTGGGGCCAACGTCCTGACTTTC. In this chain, TRBV20-1 is recombined with TRBJ2-6; no D gene is confidently identified. Measured from the cysteine to the phenylalanine, the CDR3 is 13 residues long. Solely the CDR3 DNA is kept, with 39 bases framed from the first base. The junction shows trimming of 1 base on V and 2 bases on J, plus 3 bases between the germline ends. In the germline V gene (reference sequence), CDR1 corresponds to DFQATT and CDR2 to SNEGSKA.